Given below is one T cell receptor (beta chain) in context. What it binds is unknown. Its ends do not fully match the called genes, so a read error is possible. These data belong to a study of blood T cells in healthy people across ages. PCR was performed a second time for roughly 7 to 11 cycles using a sample-barcoded 5' primer and a J-beta primer mix. TCRdb fed the 5' RACE reads into MiXCR, producing one record per CDR3 protein. The sample yields some 1,000,000 distinct CDR3 sequences, almost 25% seen once. Study results and caveats: Greater diversity and more naive CD4+ cells were seen in long-lived donors than in aged donors.

Germline lookup yields CDR1 SSHAT and CDR2 FNYEAQ (reference sequence). The CDR3 consists of 15 residues. Another study also made use of these data, one on T cells of mothers and their children.

What was sequenced was blood. This TCR derives from a girl aged 2 to 10 in good health. The chain has TRBV7-7 and TRBJ2-5; no definite D call. CDR3 loop: CASSLGWTAQETQYF. The CDR3 DNA sequence: TGTGCTAGCAGCTTAGGATGGACGGCGCAAGAGACCCAGTACTTC.